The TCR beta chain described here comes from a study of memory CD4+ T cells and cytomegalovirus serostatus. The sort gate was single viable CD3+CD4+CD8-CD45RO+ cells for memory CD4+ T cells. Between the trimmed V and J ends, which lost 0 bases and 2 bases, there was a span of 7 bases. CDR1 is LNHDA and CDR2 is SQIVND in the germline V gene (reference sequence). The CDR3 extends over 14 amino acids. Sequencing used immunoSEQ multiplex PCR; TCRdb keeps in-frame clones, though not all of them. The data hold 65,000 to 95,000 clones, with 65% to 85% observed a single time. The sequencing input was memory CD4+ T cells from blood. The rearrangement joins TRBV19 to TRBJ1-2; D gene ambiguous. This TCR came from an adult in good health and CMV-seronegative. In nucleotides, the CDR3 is TGTGCCAGTAGTATAGATCGCACGAACTATGGCTACACCTTC. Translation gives CASSIDRTNYGYTF.